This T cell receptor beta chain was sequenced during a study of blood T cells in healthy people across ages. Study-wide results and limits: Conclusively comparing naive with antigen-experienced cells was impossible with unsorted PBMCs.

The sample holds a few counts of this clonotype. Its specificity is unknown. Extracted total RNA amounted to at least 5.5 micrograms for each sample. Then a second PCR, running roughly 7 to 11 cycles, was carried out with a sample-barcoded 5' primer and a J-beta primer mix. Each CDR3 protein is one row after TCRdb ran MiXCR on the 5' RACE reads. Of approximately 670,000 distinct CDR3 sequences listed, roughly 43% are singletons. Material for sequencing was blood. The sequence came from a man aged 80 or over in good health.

The CDR3 coding sequence is TGTGCCAGCAGCTCGAGAGCGGATTCTGTCCAGTTCTTC. Protein: CASSSRADSVQFF. The chain combines TRBV7-3 with TRBJ2-1; D possibly corresponds to TRBD2 (5 bases). CDR1 and CDR2 from the germline V gene are SGHTA and FQGTGA. The CDR3 spans 13 residues. Trimming shortened V by 4 bases and J by 13 bases, and 17 bases separated the two germline ends.